The clone carrying this T cell receptor (beta chain) appeared a few times. Its antigen is undetermined. This sample is drawn from a study of T-cell memory formation after mild COVID-19. Study-level results: Contracting CD4+ clones lay largely in CM and EM, with CD8+ ones residing in EMRA.

TCRdb reprocessed the 5' RACE reads with MiXCR, giving one entry per CDR3 protein. The table includes roughly 310,000 distinct CDR3 sequences, around 15% detected once. V lost 9 bases, J lost 0 bases, and 12 bases lay in between. Germline CDR1 SGHRS, CDR2 YFSETQ. This CDR3 is built from 14 residues. This receptor was taken from a man between 18 and 35 years old who had mild COVID-19 (a few samples of this study predate the infection). Cell type and time point are not known. Material for sequencing was PBMCs or a T cell subset sorted from them (not recorded which). The chain carries TRBV5-1 and TRBJ2-2, with D possibly matching TRBD1 (6 bases). CDR3 nucleotide sequence: TGCGCCACCAGACAGGTTGCGAACACCGGGGAGCTGTTTTTT. Its translation is CATRQVANTGELFF.